Following are 5 T cell receptor beta chains from one sample sequenced in a study of cytomegalovirus exposure and HLA in healthy donors. The PCR had 60 Vbeta and 13 Jbeta primers. Some clones are missing from TCRdb's copy, which holds only in-frame ones; the method was immunoSEQ multiplex PCR. The sample has roughly 140,000 clones, approximately 80% seen once. Sequencing was done on a sample of PBMCs. The receptors were gathered from a woman in her late teens or twenties in good health and CMV-seropositive.

For the CDR3, the DNA is TGCGCCAGCAGCCGAAAAGTGGGAGACACGTATAACAATCAGCCCCAGCATTTT. This codes for CASSRKVGDTYNNQPQHF. The chain couples TRBV4-1 to TRBJ1-5; D is unresolved. The CDR3 totals 18 residues. The V end was cut by 4 bases, the J end by 3 bases, with 22 bases between. The germline gives CDR1 MGHRA, CDR2 YSYEKL.

V usage is TRBV11-2 and J usage is TRBJ2-7; TRBD1 agrees at 7 bases. V was clipped by 4 bases and J by 1 base; unmatched bases: 4. The CDR3 consists of 14 residues. Germline loops: CDR1 SGHAT, CDR2 FQNNGV. The CDR3 coding sequence is TGTGCCAGCAGCTACTGGACAGGTTCCTACGAGCAGTACTTC. Translated: CASSYWTGSYEQYF.

This sequence joins TRBV23-1 and TRBJ1-5; D might be TRBD1 (6 bases). TRBV23-1 is an open reading frame, and its role is uncertain. Between the trimmed V and J ends, which lost 6 bases and 8 bases, there was a span of 32 bases. This CDR3 spans 19 amino acids. CDR3 region: CASSRRLGRGGQFRKPQHF. In DNA form, the CDR3 reads TGCGCCAGCAGCCGGCGTCTCGGGAGGGGCGGACAGTTTCGAAAGCCCCAGCATTTT.

The chain is built from TRBV19 and TRBJ1-5; 8 bases match TRBD1. The CDR3 runs to 14 residues. The germline V gene has CDR1 LNHDA and CDR2 SQIVND (reference sequence). J lost 3 bases, V lost 7 bases, and 5 bases had no gene match. CDR3 in DNA: TGTGCCAGTACCGAACAGGGGGTCAATCAGCCCCAGCATTTT. Protein: CASTEQGVNQPQHF.

V and J are TRBV28 and TRBJ2-6, with 8 bases aligning to TRBD1. The CDR3 runs to 18 residues. In germline, CDR1 is MDHEN, CDR2 SYDVKM. The junction had 11 bases not matched to a gene; V was cut back by 4 bases and J by 3 bases. The DNA of the CDR3 is TGTGCCAGCAGTTGGACGGGGCAGGGGGCGCGTGGGGCCAACGTCCTGACTTTC. This sequence encodes CASSWTGQGARGANVLTF.